Presented here are 21 T cell receptor beta chains from one specimen sequenced in a study of shared clonotypes between healthy human individuals. TCRdb's copy holds only in-frame clones and misses some; the assay was immunoSEQ multiplex PCR. There are about 2 million clones in the sample; roughly 94% occur only once, and more than 0.1% lies in the top ten. Sequences were obtained from naive CD4+ T cells sorted from blood. The subset is: CD45RA+ positively selected. The receptors shown here come from a man aged 18 to 35 in good health.

Written as DNA, the CDR3 is TGCAGCGTTGAAGGGTGGGGGAATGGCTACACCTTC. Protein product: CSVEGWGNGYTF. J is TRBJ1-2 and V is TRBV29-1, with TRBD1 as a possible D gene (5 bases). Germline V gene sequence: CDR1 SQVTM, CDR2 ANQGSEA. Deletions cut 1 base from V and 6 bases from J, with 9 bases between. CDR3 length: 12 residues.

The rearrangement links TRBV4-3 to TRBJ2-5; 13 positions match TRBD2. Germline CDR1 and CDR2: LGHNA and YSLEER. V lost 4 bases and J lost 7; bases outside the gene matches: 15. The CDR3 covers 18 residues. The CDR3 nucleotides read TGCGCCAGCAGCCTCCTAAGAAACGGACTAGCGGGAGAGGGGACCCAGTACTTC. Translated, it gives CASSLLRNGLAGEGTQYF.

The chain has TRBV7-2 and TRBJ1-6; 7 bases are a match to TRBD1. The J segment lost 7 bases and the V segment lost 5 bases, leaving 5 bases of the junction unmatched. Germline V gives CDR1 SGHTA, CDR2 FQGNSA. This CDR3 has 14 amino acids. CDR3 DNA: TGTGCCAGCAGCCTCAGACAGGGAAATTCACCCCTCCACTTT. It encodes CASSLRQGNSPLHF.

V and J are TRBV2 and TRBJ1-5; 7 positions agree with TRBD1. The J segment lost 4 bases and the V segment lost 3 bases, leaving 6 bases of the junction unmatched. In germline, CDR1 is SNHLY, CDR2 FYNNEI. The CDR3 sequence is 15 residues long. The CDR3 DNA is TGTGCCAGCAGTGAGGAGGGGGCTAGGAATCAGCCCCAGCATTTT. Amino acid sequence: CASSEEGARNQPQHF.

The chain combines TRBV5-1 with TRBJ2-5; TRBD2 agrees at 8 bases. V trimming: 10 bases; J trimming: 3 bases; junction bases outside the gene matches: 5. CDR3 length: 12 residues. Germline lookup yields CDR1 SGHRS and CDR2 YFSETQ. CDR3 sequence: CAGARGEETQYF. In DNA, the CDR3 is TGCGCCGGGGCGCGGGGGGAAGAGACCCAGTACTTC.

For this clone: Distinct nucleotide sequences in the sample also encode this CDR3. The chain is built from TRBV28 and TRBJ2-7, with 7 bases identical to TRBD2. CDR3 size: 14 residues. V dropped 3 bases and J dropped 2; count of bases not matched to a gene: 4. Germline assignment: CDR1 MDHEN and CDR2 SYDVKM. The DNA of the CDR3 is TGTGCCAGCAGTTTGGGCGGGGGACCCTACGAGCAGTACTTC. It yields the protein CASSLGGGPYEQYF.

Only one count was recorded for this clone. The rearrangement links TRBV28 to TRBJ2-2; TRBD1 matches at 10 bases. Unmatched junction bases numbered 7, after V lost 10 bases and J lost 2 bases. The CDR3 consists of 15 residues. Looked up from germline, CDR1 is MDHEN and CDR2 is SYDVKM. In DNA, the CDR3 is TGTGCCATCAAGGGACAGGGGAAAAACACCGGGGAGCTGTTTTTT. Encoded protein: CAIKGQGKNTGELFF.

This chain links TRBV11-2 with TRBJ2-2; 11 nucleotides align to TRBD1. Per germline, CDR1 SGHAT and CDR2 FQNNGV. This CDR3 has 14 amino acids. Germline trimming cut 6 bases from V and 7 bases from J; bases unmatched to any gene: 4. Written as DNA, the CDR3 is TGTGCCAGCAGAGGACAGGGGGCCGGCGGGGAGCTGTTTTTT. This encodes CASRGQGAGGELFF.

This clone came up once. V and J are TRBV6-1 and TRBJ1-1; D not certain. The CDR3 length is 12 residues. V lost 5 bases and J 0 bases, leaving 4 bases between the germline ends. In germline, CDR1 is MNHNS, CDR2 SASEGT. The CDR3 protein is CASSIMNTEAFF. The CDR3 DNA sequence: TGTGCCAGCAGTATCATGAACACTGAAGCTTTCTTT.

Remarks on this clone: Since a much larger clone is just one base distant, this may be a read error. V usage is TRBV14 and J usage is TRBJ2-1; D uncertain. The CDR3 spans 14 residues. Germline CDR1 reads SGHDN; CDR2 reads FVKESK. CDR3 coding DNA: TGTGCCGGCAGCCAAGCATCGGTATACAATGAGCAGTTCTTC. Translating gives CAGSQASVYNEQFF.

The chain carries TRBV18 and TRBJ2-1, with D perhaps TRBD1 (5 bases). The CDR3 is made up of 16 amino acids. Trimming took off 0 bases at V and 5 bases at J, with 14 bases between the two ends. Germline V gene lookup returns CDR1 KGHSH and CDR2 LQKENI. CDR3 residues: CASSPPIGAINNEQFF. DNA for the CDR3: TGTGCCAGCTCACCACCTATAGGGGCTATCAACAATGAGCAGTTCTTC.

The chain has TRBV7-3 and TRBJ2-3; TRBD2 matches at 13 bases. Trimming removed 5 bases from V and 0 bases from J; junction bases left unmatched: 8. The CDR3 is 18 residues long. Germline V lookup: CDR1 SGHTA, CDR2 FQGTGA. The CDR3 DNA follows: TGTGCCAGCAGCCACCCCGGGACTAGCGGGGAAAGCACAGATACGCAGTATTTT. This codes for CASSHPGTSGESTDTQYF.

Note on this clone: In the same sample, other DNA sequences code for this CDR3. J is TRBJ2-7 and V is TRBV6-5; TRBD1 is a possible D gene (6 bases). The CDR3 is 15 amino acids. V was shortened by 4 bases and J by 3 bases, with 16 bases between the two germline ends. Per germline, CDR1 MNHEY and CDR2 SVGAGI. The CDR3 spells CASSSGENRDYEQYF. The CDR3, as DNA: TGTGCCAGCAGTTCAGGGGAAAACAGGGACTACGAGCAGTACTTC.

The chain links TRBV5-4 to TRBJ1-6; D unclear. The length of the CDR3 is 13 residues. Germline CDR1 and CDR2: SGHNT and YYREEE (reference sequence). Trimming shortened V by 1 base and J by 14 bases, and 13 bases separated the two germline ends. CDR3 protein: CASSLFRGSSLHF. In nucleotides, the CDR3 is TGTGCCAGCAGCTTGTTTAGAGGGTCTTCCCTCCACTTT.

The chain uses TRBV10-3 and TRBJ2-3; D is possibly TRBD1 (6 bases). The CDR3 totals 11 residues. Trimming left V 3 bases short and J 9 bases short, with 7 bases between. CDR1 is ENHRY and CDR2 is SYGVKD in the germline V gene. DNA for the CDR3: TGTGCCATCAGTGATACAGGGACGCAGTATTTT. It translates to CAISDTGTQYF.

A remark on this clone: This same CDR3 is encoded by further DNA sequences in the sample. V gene TRBV5-1 combines with J gene TRBJ1-6; D gene unclear. This CDR3 is built from 13 residues. Looked up from germline, CDR1 is SGHRS and CDR2 is YFSETQ. Trimming cost V 0 bases and J 6 bases, with 4 bases left between them. CDR3 in amino acids: CASSLEVNSPLHF. The CDR3 nucleotides are TGCGCCAGCAGCTTGGAAGTTAATTCACCCCTCCACTTT. The full variable domain, with the rest looked up from reference TRBV5-1 and TRBJ1-6, is KAGVTQTPRYLIKTRGQQVTLSCSPISGHRSVSWYQQTPGQGLQFLFEYFSETQRNKGNFPGRFSGRQFSNSRSEMNVSTLELGDSALYLCASSLEVNSPLHFGNGTRLTVT.

V is TRBV6-5 and J is TRBJ1-6, with 8 bases matching TRBD1. V was clipped by 10 bases and J by 5 bases; unmatched bases: 7. This CDR3 region has 14 residues. Looked up from germline, CDR1 is MNHEY and CDR2 is SVGAGI. The CDR3 here is CATQQGAHNSPLHF. CDR3 bases: TGTGCCACTCAGCAGGGGGCTCATAATTCACCCCTCCACTTT.

The rearrangement uses TRBV9 and TRBJ2-2; a weak D match, TRBD2 (6 bases). V was trimmed by 3 bases and J by 7 bases, leaving 16 bases between them. CDR1 and CDR2 (germline): SGDLS, YYNGEE. The CDR3 covers 15 residues. For the CDR3, the DNA is TGTGCCAGCAGCGGGGGACTCCCCGCGGGCGGGGAGCTGTTTTTT. Its translation is CASSGGLPAGGELFF. Filled out from reference TRBV9 and TRBJ2-2, the complete variable domain reads DSGVTQTPKHLITATGQRVTLRCSPRSGDLSVYWYQQSLDQGLQFLIQYYNGEERAKGNILERFSAQQFPDLHSELNLSSLELGDSALYFCASSGGLPAGGELFFGEGSRLTVL.

This rearrangement joins TRBV29-1 to TRBJ1-2; D perhaps matches TRBD1 (5 bases). Looked up from germline, CDR1 is SQVTM and CDR2 is ANQGSEA. V lost 4 bases and J lost 4, with 13 bases in between. The CDR3 totals 13 residues. CDR3 in DNA: TGCAGCGTTGGTCGGGGGGGTGGCTATGGCTACACCTTC. Translating gives CSVGRGGGYGYTF.

Concerning this clone itself: Other DNA sequences in the sample encode the same CDR3. This chain links TRBV7-2 with TRBJ1-5; D is unresolved. CDR1 and CDR2 from the germline V gene are SGHTA and FQGNSA. CDR3 length: 14 residues. V was cut by 1 base and J by 6 bases, with 10 bases left in between. The CDR3 loop is CASSLVPGGQPQHF. In DNA, the CDR3 is TGTGCCAGCAGCTTAGTGCCGGGTGGTCAGCCCCAGCATTTT. Filled out from reference TRBV7-2 and TRBJ1-5, the complete variable domain reads GAGVSQSPSNKVTEKGKDVELRCDPISGHTALYWYRQSLGQGLEFLIYFQGNSAPDKSGLPSDRFSAERTGGSVSTLTIQRTQQEDSAVYLCASSLVPGGQPQHFGDGTRLSIL.

This rearrangement joins TRBV19 to TRBJ2-2; 7 bases line up with TRBD1. Germline CDR1 LNHDA, CDR2 SQIVND (reference sequence). After removal of 4 bases from V and 2 bases from J, the junction contained 4 bases not matched to a gene. CDR3 length: 15 residues. CDR3 in DNA: TGTGCCAGTAGTACCTGGGACAGCAACACCGGGGAGCTGTTTTTT. Translation gives CASSTWDSNTGELFF.